Described below is a single T cell receptor beta chain sequence and its context. This sample is part of a study of blood T cell repertoires in COVID-19. As for the study in general: Some COVID-19 samples were acute and others convalescent; all came from the United States, Italy and Spain.

Looked up from germline, CDR1 is MNHNS and CDR2 is SASEGT. This CDR3 is built from 13 residues. V gave up 2 bases and J gave up 5 bases, with 7 bases separating them. Per the authors' pipeline: Nucleated cell counts were estimated from reference gene primer amplification. Produced via immunoSEQ multiplex PCR; TCRdb's table is partial and in-frame only. V and J calls plus clone size are reproduced from that table; the DNA served to infer D and trimming. The sample includes approximately 200,000 clones, approximately 88% seen only once; the top ten take roughly 3.7%. This TCR was recovered from a woman in her thirties who had been exposed to COVID-19. The chain carries TRBV6-1 and TRBJ1-3; D gene uncertain. Source material: PBMCs or T cells enriched from blood (not recorded which). CDR3 residues: CASSESPRNTIYF. In nucleotides, the CDR3 is TGTGCCAGCAGTGAATCCCCCAGAAACACCATATATTTT.